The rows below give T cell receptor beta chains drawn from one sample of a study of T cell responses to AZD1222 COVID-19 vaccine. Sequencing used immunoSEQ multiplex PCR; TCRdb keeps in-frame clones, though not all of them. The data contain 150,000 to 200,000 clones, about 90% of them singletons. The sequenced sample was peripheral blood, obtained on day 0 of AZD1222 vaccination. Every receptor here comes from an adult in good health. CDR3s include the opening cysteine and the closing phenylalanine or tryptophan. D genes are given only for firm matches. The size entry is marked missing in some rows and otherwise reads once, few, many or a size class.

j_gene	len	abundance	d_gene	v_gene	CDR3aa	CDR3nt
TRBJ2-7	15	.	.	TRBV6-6	CASSGNGGGRNEQYF	TGTGCCAGCAGTGGCAACGGGGGAGGTAGAAACGAGCAGTACTTC
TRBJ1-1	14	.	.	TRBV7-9	CASSLSRGTPEAFF	TGTGCCAGCAGCTTATCCCGAGGGACCCCTGAAGCTTTCTTT
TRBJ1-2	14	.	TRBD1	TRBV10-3	CAIRQGASYTGYTF	TGTGCCATCAGACAGGGGGCAAGTTATACTGGCTACACCTTC
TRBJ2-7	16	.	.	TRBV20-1	CSASQSSGGIVYEQYF	TGCAGTGCTAGTCAATCCTCGGGCGGGATAGTATACGAGCAGTACTTC
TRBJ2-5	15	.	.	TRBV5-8	CASSLYRAYQETQYF	TGTGCCAGCAGCTTGTACAGGGCCTATCAAGAGACCCAGTACTTC
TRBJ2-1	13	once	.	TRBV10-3	CAISKDRPNEQFF	TGTGCCATCAGCAAAGACCGCCCAAATGAGCAGTTCTTC
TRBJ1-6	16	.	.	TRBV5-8	CASRPKWTDYNSPLHF	TGTGCCAGCCGCCCGAAATGGACAGATTATAATTCACCCCTCCACTTT
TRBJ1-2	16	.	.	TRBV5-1	CASSLGSVVSNYGYTF	TGCGCCAGCAGCTTGGGGTCAGTCGTGTCTAACTATGGCTACACCTTC
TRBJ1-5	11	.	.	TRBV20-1	CSARVGEPQHF	TGCAGTGCTAGAGTGGGGGAGCCCCAGCATTTT
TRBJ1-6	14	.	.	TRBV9	CASSALTGNSPLHF	TGTGCCAGCAGCGCTTTGACGGGTAATTCACCCCTCCACTTT
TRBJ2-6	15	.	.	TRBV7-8	CASSSTGSGANVLTF	TGTGCCAGCAGCTCGACAGGCTCTGGGGCCAACGTCCTGACTTTC
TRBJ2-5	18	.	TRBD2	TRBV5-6	CASSLARLAGDRQETQYF	TGTGCCAGCAGCTTGGCGCGACTAGCGGGAGACCGACAAGAGACCCAGTACTTC
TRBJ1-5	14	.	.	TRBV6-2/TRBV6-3	CASSLTGLYQPQHF	TGTGCCAGCAGCCTTACGGGTCTTTATCAGCCCCAGCATTTT
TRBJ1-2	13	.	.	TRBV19	CASHGGAAGGYTF	TGTGCCAGTCACGGTGGGGCGGCCGGCGGCTACACCTTC
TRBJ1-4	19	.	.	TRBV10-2	CASSEPKTVRNRFNEKLFF	TGCGCCAGCAGTGAGCCGAAGACAGTAAGAAACCGATTTAATGAAAAACTGTTTTTT
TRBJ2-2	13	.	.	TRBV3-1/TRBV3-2	CASRDWAGGELFF	TGTGCCAGCAGGGACTGGGCTGGCGGGGAGCTGTTTTTT
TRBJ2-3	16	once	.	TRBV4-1	CASSQGLGQGADTQYF	TGCGCCAGCAGCCAAGGTCTAGGTCAGGGCGCAGATACGCAGTATTTT
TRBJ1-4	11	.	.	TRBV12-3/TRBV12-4	CASSLGEKLFF	TGTGCCAGCAGTTTAGGTGAAAAACTGTTTTTT
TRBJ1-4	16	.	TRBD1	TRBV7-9	CASSKTTGGAGEKLFF	TGTGCCAGCAGTAAAACTACAGGGGGAGCGGGAGAAAAACTGTTTTTT
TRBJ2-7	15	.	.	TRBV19	CASSYPGARGAEQYF	TGTGCCAGTAGTTACCCAGGCGCGCGGGGCGCCGAGCAGTACTTC
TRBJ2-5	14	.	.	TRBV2	CASSDRDNVETQYF	TGTGCCAGCAGTGACAGGGACAACGTGGAGACCCAGTACTTC
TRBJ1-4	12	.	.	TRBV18	CASSVRDEKLFF	TGTGCCAGCTCAGTCCGGGATGAAAAACTGTTTTTT
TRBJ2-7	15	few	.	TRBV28	CASSLGQTPSYEQYF	TGTGCCAGCAGTTTGGGGCAGACCCCCTCCTACGAGCAGTACTTC
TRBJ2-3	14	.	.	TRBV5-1	CASSVHPSTDTQYF	TGCGCCAGCAGCGTACATCCTAGCACAGATACGCAGTATTTT
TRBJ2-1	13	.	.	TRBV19	CASSIQVNNEQFF	TGTGCCAGTAGTATCCAGGTTAACAATGAGCAGTTCTTC
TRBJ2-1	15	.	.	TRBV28	CASSISRTSYNEQFF	TGTGCCAGCAGTATCTCCCGGACATCCTACAATGAGCAGTTCTTC
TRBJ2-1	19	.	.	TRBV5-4	CASSSRGLLPRSSYNEQFF	TGTGCCAGCAGCTCCCGGGGGCTTCTACCGAGGAGCTCCTACAATGAGCAGTTCTTC
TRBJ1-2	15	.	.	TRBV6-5	CASSVSGVSDYGYTF	TGTGCCAGCAGCGTTTCAGGGGTGTCGGACTATGGCTACACCTTC
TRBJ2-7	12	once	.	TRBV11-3	CASSQGHYEQYF	TGTGCCAGCAGCCAGGGCCACTACGAGCAGTACTTC
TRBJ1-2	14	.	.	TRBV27	CASSLKTAGGGYTF	TGTGCCAGCAGTTTAAAGACAGCGGGAGGTGGCTACACCTTC
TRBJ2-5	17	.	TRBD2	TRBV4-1	CASSQQGSGGTQETQYF	TGCGCCAGCAGCCAACAAGGTAGCGGGGGGACTCAAGAGACCCAGTACTTC
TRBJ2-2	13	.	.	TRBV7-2	CASSLVRSGELFF	TGTGCCAGCAGCTTAGTGCGGTCCGGGGAGCTGTTTTTT
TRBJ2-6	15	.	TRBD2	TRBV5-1	CARGQGRAGANVLTF	TGCGCCAGGGGGCAAGGGAGGGCTGGGGCCAACGTCCTGACTTTC
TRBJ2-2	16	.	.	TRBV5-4	CASSSVLGVETGELFF	TGTGCCAGCAGCTCCGTGTTGGGTGTCGAGACCGGGGAGCTGTTTTTT
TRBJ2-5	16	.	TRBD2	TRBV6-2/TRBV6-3	CASSYRTSGGQETQYF	TGTGCCAGCAGTTATCGGACTAGCGGGGGACAAGAGACCCAGTACTTC
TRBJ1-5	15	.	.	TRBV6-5	CASSSGLALQLSQHF	TGTGCCAGCAGTTCGGGGTTGGCTCTTCAGTTGTCCCAGCATTTT
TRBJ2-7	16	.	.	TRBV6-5	CASSYSGARVSYEQYF	TGTGCCAGCAGTTACTCGGGGGCCCGCGTTTCCTACGAGCAGTACTTC
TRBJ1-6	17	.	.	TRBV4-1	CASSQKYAGPPDSPLHF	TGCGCCAGCAGCCAAAAGTACGCCGGGCCCCCGGACTCACCCCTCCACTTT
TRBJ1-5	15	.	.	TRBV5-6	CASSFSGLENQPQHF	TGTGCCAGCAGCTTCTCAGGTCTGGAAAATCAGCCCCAGCATTTT
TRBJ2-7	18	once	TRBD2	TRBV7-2	CASSFVASGPLQSYEQYF	TGTGCCAGCAGCTTTGTTGCTAGCGGTCCCCTGCAGTCCTACGAGCAGTACTTC
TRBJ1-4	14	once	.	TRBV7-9	CASSLWTLEEKLFF	TGTGCCAGCAGCTTATGGACCCTAGAGGAAAAACTGTTTTTT
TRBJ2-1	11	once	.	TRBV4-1	CASSLNNEQFF	TGCGCCAGCAGTCTCAACAATGAGCAGTTCTTC
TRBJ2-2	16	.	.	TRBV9	CASSAGPGQNTGELFF	TGTGCCAGCAGCGCGGGTCCGGGACAGAACACCGGGGAGCTGTTTTTT
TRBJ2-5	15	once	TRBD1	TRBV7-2	CASSRDRGAWETQYF	TGTGCCAGCAGCCGGGACAGGGGGGCTTGGGAGACCCAGTACTTC
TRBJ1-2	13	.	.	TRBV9	CASSVETGYGYTF	TGTGCCAGCAGCGTAGAAACAGGGTATGGCTACACCTTC
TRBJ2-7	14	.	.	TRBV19	CASSIVGDVYEQYF	TGTGCCAGTAGTATAGTAGGGGACGTCTACGAGCAGTACTTC
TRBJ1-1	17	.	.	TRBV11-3	CASSLDRAVVKGTEAFF	TGTGCCAGCAGCTTAGACAGGGCGGTGGTTAAGGGCACTGAAGCTTTCTTT
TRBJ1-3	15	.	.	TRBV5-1	CASSWTSNSGNTIYF	TGCGCCAGCAGCTGGACTTCCAACTCTGGAAACACCATATATTTT
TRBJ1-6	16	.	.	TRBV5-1	CASSPEPDSRRSPLHF	TGCGCCAGCAGCCCGGAACCGGACAGTAGACGCTCACCCCTCCACTTT
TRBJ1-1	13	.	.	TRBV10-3	CAISETENTEAFF	TGTGCCATCAGTGAAACAGAGAACACTGAAGCTTTCTTT
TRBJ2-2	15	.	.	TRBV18	CASSPEGRRSGELFF	TGTGCCAGCTCACCAGAGGGGAGACGTTCCGGGGAGCTGTTTTTT
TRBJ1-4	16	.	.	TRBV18	CASSLSVAATNEKLFF	TGTGCCAGCTCACTTTCCGTCGCAGCAACTAATGAAAAACTGTTTTTT
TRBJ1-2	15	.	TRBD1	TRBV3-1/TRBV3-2	CASSQEGRGARGYTF	TGTGCCAGCAGCCAAGAGGGCAGGGGGGCTCGTGGCTACACCTTC